This paragraph covers one TCR beta chain sequence. The sample belongs to a study of blood T cell repertoires in COVID-19. The CDR3 runs to 16 residues. Trimming left V 1 base short and J 8 bases short, with 18 bases between. Germline loops: CDR1 GTSNPN, CDR2 SVGIG (reference sequence). Profiling relied on immunoSEQ multiplex PCR, and the TCRdb table lists in-frame clones only, not all of them. This sample has 200,000 to 300,000 clones, with 82% found just once. Sequencing used peripheral blood. This receptor was identified in a woman between 65 and 79 years old with acute or convalescent COVID-19. The chain employs TRBV30 and TRBJ1-6, with a possible D match to TRBD1 (6 bases). The CDR3 DNA follows: TGTGCCTGGAGTGCCCTAACAGGGTATGGAGATTCACCCCTCCACTTT. Its translation is CAWSALTGYGDSPLHF.